These T cell receptor beta chains were read from a single sample in a study of identical twins. One entry per CDR3 protein results from TCRdb running MiXCR on the 5' RACE reads. The data show around 1.7 million distinct CDR3 sequences, around 33% seen once. Sequenced input: cord blood. These receptors were taken from a newborn girl in good health. Each CDR3 is given with its conserved first and last residue. The order of the fields is D gene, clone size, J gene, V gene, CDR3 protein, CDR3 DNA. D genes are given only for firm matches. Only some rows state a clone size, as once, few, many or a class for expanded clones.

>-|-|TRBJ1-6|TRBV9
CASSGSTGPYSPLHF
TGTGCCAGCAGCGGATCGACAGGTCCATATTCACCCCTCCACTTT
>-|once|TRBJ2-7|TRBV2
CVSSRETYEQYF
TGTGTCAGCAGTAGGGAGACCTACGAGCAGTACTTC
>-|many|TRBJ2-4|TRBV12-3/TRBV12-4
CASSSAGGGEAKNIQYF
TGTGCCAGCAGCTCCGCCGGGGGAGGAGAAGCCAAAAACATTCAGTACTTC
>TRBD1|-|TRBJ1-5|TRBV10-3
CAISESRTGSLQPQHF
TGTGCCATCAGTGAGTCGAGGACAGGGTCCCTTCAGCCCCAGCATTTT
>-|few|TRBJ2-3|TRBV24-1
CATSDFPQSSTQYF
TGTGCCACCAGTGATTTTCCCCAGTCAAGTACGCAGTATTTT
>TRBD1|-|TRBJ2-7|TRBV20-1
CSARDSGQAYEQYF
TGCAGTGCTAGAGATTCAGGACAGGCCTACGAGCAGTACTTC
>-|-|TRBJ1-5|TRBV3-1
CASGRESNQPQHF
TGTGCCAGCGGGAGGGAGAGCAATCAGCCCCAGCATTTT
>TRBD1|-|TRBJ1-2|TRBV4-1
CASSRGTASGGYGYTF
TGCGCCAGCAGCCGAGGGACAGCGAGCGGTGGCTATGGCTACACCTTC
>TRBD2|many|TRBJ2-5|TRBV28
CASSPRLAGGETQYF
TGTGCCAGCAGTCCCCGACTAGCGGGAGGAGAGACCCAGTACTTC
>TRBD2|-|TRBJ2-2|TRBV7-9
CASSLAGTSGRTGELFF
TGTGCCAGCAGCTTGGCCGGGACTAGCGGGAGGACCGGGGAGCTGTTTTTT
>TRBD2|few|TRBJ2-3|TRBV5-1
CASSFIAGPTDTQYF
TGCGCCAGCAGCTTTATAGCGGGTCCCACAGATACGCAGTATTTT
>TRBD2|few|TRBJ2-7|TRBV20-1
CSAGTSSYNEQYF
TGCAGTGCTGGGACTAGCTCCTACAATGAGCAGTACTTC
>-|few|TRBJ2-7|TRBV28
CASSFLGLGLSYEQYF
TGTGCCAGCAGTTTCCTAGGACTGGGCCTCTCCTACGAGCAGTACTTC
>-|-|TRBJ2-7|TRBV27
CASSLGPLEIGSYEQYF
TGTGCCAGCAGTTTGGGGCCCCTGGAAATAGGGTCCTACGAGCAGTACTTC
>TRBD2|-|TRBJ2-3|TRBV7-2
CASSLSGTPSRTDTQYF
TGTGCCAGCAGCTTAAGCGGGACCCCTAGTCGTACAGATACGCAGTATTTT
>TRBD2|-|TRBJ2-1|TRBV27
CASRPTSGGTNEQFF
TGTGCCAGCAGGCCGACTAGCGGAGGAACGAATGAGCAGTTCTTC
>-|-|TRBJ1-2|TRBV20-1
CSARIRDYGYTF
TGCAGTGCTAGGATAAGGGACTATGGCTACACCTTC
>TRBD1|-|TRBJ2-2|TRBV5-1
CASSTYRGPFPGELFF
TGCGCCAGCAGCACATACAGGGGCCCGTTTCCCGGGGAGCTGTTTTTT
>-|few|TRBJ2-4|TRBV10-3
CAISESLGRGSGIAKNIQYF
TGTGCCATCAGTGAGTCGCTCGGCAGGGGAAGCGGGATAGCCAAAAACATTCAGTACTTC
>-|few|TRBJ2-7|TRBV20-1
CSAILDYEQYF
TGCAGTGCTATACTAGATTACGAGCAGTACTTC
>-|few|TRBJ2-7|TRBV7-9
CASSLGGGGSRLPYEQYF
TGTGCCAGCAGCTTAGGCGGCGGGGGCTCGAGGCTTCCCTACGAGCAGTACTTC
>-|-|TRBJ2-4|TRBV28
CASSFANSGNIQYF
TGTGCCAGCAGTTTTGCCAATTCGGGAAACATTCAGTACTTC
>TRBD1|-|TRBJ2-7|TRBV5-1
CASKPGGSYEQYF
TGCGCCAGCAAGCCAGGGGGCTCCTACGAGCAGTACTTC
>TRBD2|-|TRBJ2-3|TRBV20-1
CSARDSGRAGSSGVSDTQYF
TGCAGTGCTAGAGATTCGGGCAGGGCTGGGTCTAGCGGGGTCTCAGATACGCAGTATTTT
>-|-|TRBJ2-6|TRBV6-2/TRBV6-3
CASSLARFSGSGANVLTF
TGTGCCAGCAGCTTAGCGAGGTTTTCCGGATCCGGGGCCAACGTCCTGACTTTC
>TRBD2|-|TRBJ2-5|TRBV20-1
CCATRLAGVEAQYF
TGCTGTGCTACGCGACTAGCGGGCGTGGAGGCCCAGTACTTC
>TRBD2|-|TRBJ2-7|TRBV2
CASSRSGSLPYNEQYF
TGTGCCAGCAGCCGTAGCGGGAGTTTACCCTACAATGAGCAGTACTTC
>-|few|TRBJ1-2|TRBV4-1
CASSQDSRIYGYTF
TGCGCCAGCAGCCAAGATTCCAGGATCTATGGCTACACCTTC
>-|-|TRBJ1-1|TRBV12-3/TRBV12-4
CASRLNRTNTEAFF
TGTGCCAGCAGACTCAACAGGACGAACACTGAAGCTTTCTTT
>-|-|TRBJ1-1|TRBV20-1
CSARDKVILEMNTEAFF
TGCAGTGCTAGAGACAAAGTCATTTTAGAAATGAACACTGAAGCTTTCTTT
>-|few|TRBJ2-3|TRBV6-6
CASRRDHSWVLTDTQYF
TGTGCCAGCAGACGGGACCACTCATGGGTCCTCACAGATACGCAGTATTTT
>-|-|TRBJ1-1|TRBV20-1
CSAREPGLRDENTEAFF
TGCAGTGCTAGGGAGCCGGGTCTCCGGGACGAGAACACTGAAGCTTTCTTT
>-|few|TRBJ2-7|TRBV11-2
CASSLEFRRQYLDYEQYF
TGTGCCAGCAGCTTAGAGTTTCGGAGACAGTACTTAGACTACGAGCAGTACTTC
>-|-|TRBJ2-1|TRBV20-1
CSRTGTHPRTEQFF
TGCAGTCGAACCGGGACCCACCCGCGCACTGAGCAGTTCTTC
>TRBD2|-|TRBJ2-1|TRBV20-1
CSASQGLGYNEQFF
TGCAGTGCTAGCCAAGGACTAGGCTACAATGAGCAGTTCTTC
>-|few|TRBJ2-1|TRBV12-3/TRBV12-4
CASSLGDPANEQFF
TGTGCCAGCAGTTTAGGGGACCCAGCCAATGAGCAGTTCTTC
>-|-|TRBJ2-7|TRBV12-3/TRBV12-4
CASSLFPSGGGVYNEQYF
TGTGCCAGCAGTTTATTTCCCTCCGGTGGCGGGGTCTACAATGAGCAGTACTTC
>-|-|TRBJ2-7|TRBV27
CASPEQVYEQYF
TGTGCCAGCCCCGAACAAGTATACGAGCAGTACTTC
>-|-|TRBJ2-1|TRBV29-1
CSVEGGAYNEQFF
TGCAGCGTTGAAGGGGGGGCCTACAATGAGCAGTTCTTC
>-|-|TRBJ2-5|TRBV2
CASSYPLSSETQYF
TGTGCCAGCAGTTATCCTTTAAGCTCAGAGACCCAGTACTTC
>TRBD2|once|TRBJ2-3|TRBV12-3/TRBV12-4
CASSFRTSGMSTDAQYF
TGTGCCAGCAGTTTCCGGACTAGCGGGATGAGCACAGATGCGCAATATTTT
>TRBD2|-|TRBJ2-1|TRBV11-2
CASSPTGGHYNEQFF
TGTGCCAGCAGCCCAACGGGGGGTCATTACAATGAGCAGTTCTTC
>-|-|TRBJ1-2|TRBV6-1
CASSEVALRGGYTF
TGTGCCAGCAGTGAAGTTGCCCTTAGAGGTGGCTACACCTTC
>-|few|TRBJ2-5|TRBV6-5
CASRTHREIVRETQYF
TGTGCCAGCAGGACTCACAGGGAGATAGTGCGAGAGACCCAGTACTTC
>-|-|TRBJ2-1|TRBV20-1
CSARDFGTGPYNEQFF
TGCAGTGCTAGAGATTTCGGAACAGGGCCCTACAATGAGCAGTTCTTC
>-|-|TRBJ2-7|TRBV20-1
CSAPDPGSYEQYF
TGCAGTGCTCCCGACCCCGGCTCCTACGAGCAGTACTTC